This is a list of T cell receptor beta chains from one sample in a study of blood T cell repertoires in COVID-19. The data were produced by immunoSEQ multiplex PCR, yet TCRdb's version contains in-frame clones alone and is incomplete. The sample shows approximately 150,000 clones, roughly 80% of them seen only once. Sequenced: peripheral blood. These receptors were collected from a human donor in a cohort sampled during active COVID-19. Each CDR3 is given with its conserved first and last residue. D genes are given only for firm matches. The size entry is marked missing in some rows and otherwise reads once, few, many or a size class.

abundance	d_gene	j_gene	v_gene	CDR3nt	CDR3aa
-	-	TRBJ2-4	TRBV4-1	TGCGCCAGCAGCCAAGGGTTACAGGCCCCAAACATTCAGTACTTC	CASSQGLQAPNIQYF
once	TRBD2	TRBJ2-1	TRBV19	TGTGCCAGTAGTATACTAGCGGGAGGGACTGAGCAGTTCTTC	CASSILAGGTEQFF
few	TRBD1	TRBJ1-1	TRBV7-9	TGTGCCAGCAGCCTTACAGGGGAAGAAGCTTTCTTT	CASSLTGEEAFF
-	-	TRBJ2-1	TRBV18	TGTGCCAGCTCCCAGGGTACTGACCAGTACAATGAGCAGTTCTTC	CASSQGTDQYNEQFF
-	TRBD1	TRBJ2-5	TRBV3-1/TRBV3-2	TGTGCCAGCAGTCTGAGATCGACAGGGTACCAAGAGACCCAGTACTTC	CASSLRSTGYQETQYF
once	-	TRBJ1-6	TRBV2	TGTGCCAGCACTCGACAGGAGAGCTCCTATAATTCACCCCTCCACTTT	CASTRQESSYNSPLHF
-	-	TRBJ2-2	TRBV3-1/TRBV3-2	TGTGCCAGCAGCCAGGGGGCGATCGCGAACACCGGGGAGCTGTTTTTT	CASSQGAIANTGELFF
-	TRBD2	TRBJ2-1	TRBV5-1	TGCGCCAGCAGCTTGACTAGCGGGGAGTCCTACAATGAGCAGTTCTTC	CASSLTSGESYNEQFF
-	-	TRBJ2-5	TRBV19	TGTGCCAGTAGTATTTCGGCAGGGGCACAAGAGACCCAGTACTTC	CASSISAGAQETQYF
once	TRBD1	TRBJ1-2	TRBV30	TGTGCCTGGTTTCGGACAGGGGGCTCCTACTATGGCTACACCTTC	CAWFRTGGSYYGYTF
-	-	TRBJ2-7	TRBV7-8	TGTGCCAGCAGCGTAACCTACGAGCAGTACTTC	CASSVTYEQYF
-	TRBD1	TRBJ1-1	TRBV19	TGTGCCAGTAGTTGGACAGGGGGGGGCACTGAAGCTTTCTTT	CASSWTGGGTEAFF
few	-	TRBJ2-3	TRBV2	TGTGCCAGCAGGCAGGGACATAGCACAGATACGCAGTATTTT	CASRQGHSTDTQYF
-	-	TRBJ1-1	TRBV18	TGTGCCAGCTCCCCTAACGGGAACACTGAAGCTTTCTTT	CASSPNGNTEAFF
once	TRBD2	TRBJ2-5	TRBV7-2	TGTGCCAGCAGCTCAGTCGCGGGAGGGGGTCAAGAGACCCAGTACTTC	CASSSVAGGGQETQYF
-	-	TRBJ2-7	TRBV5-1	TGCGCCAGCAGCTTTGCAGACAAGGCCTACGAGCAGTACTTC	CASSFADKAYEQYF
few	TRBD1	TRBJ1-5	TRBV25-1	TGTGCCAGCAGTCTGGGGACAGGCCATCAGCCCCAGCATTTT	CASSLGTGHQPQHF
many	-	TRBJ2-2	TRBV5-1	TGCGCCAGCAGCTTGGCGAGTGAGGATATTAACACCGGGGAGCTGTTTTTT	CASSLASEDINTGELFF
-	TRBD2	TRBJ2-1	TRBV3-1/TRBV3-2	TGTGCCAGCAGTCTAACTAGCGTCTACAATGAGCAGTTCTTC	CASSLTSVYNEQFF
-	TRBD1	TRBJ1-1	TRBV28	TGTGCCAGCCGACAGGGTACGAAGGGTGAAGCTTTCTTT	CASRQGTKGEAFF
-	-	TRBJ1-4	TRBV2	TGTGCCAGCAGTGAAGTGAGGCCGGTGTCTGAAAAACTGTTTTTT	CASSEVRPVSEKLFF
-	-	TRBJ1-3	TRBV5-1	TGCGCCAGCAACGAGGTTGGCAGTGACACCATATATTTT	CASNEVGSDTIYF
-	-	TRBJ2-7	TRBV6-1	TGTGCCAGCAGTGACCAGGGTTTAGTGGGCGAGCAGTACTTC	CASSDQGLVGEQYF
-	-	TRBJ2-7	TRBV27	TGTGCCAGCAGTTTATCGACCAGGGGTGGGTACGAGCAGTACTTC	CASSLSTRGGYEQYF
-	-	TRBJ2-6	TRBV19	TGTGCCAGTAGTATAGGGGCACCGGGGGCCAACGTCCTGACTTTC	CASSIGAPGANVLTF
-	TRBD2	TRBJ2-7	TRBV3-1/TRBV3-2	TGTGCCAGCAACCAAGATCCTAGCGGGTTAAGCTCCTACGAGCAGTACTTC	CASNQDPSGLSSYEQYF
once	-	TRBJ1-6	TRBV18	TGTGCCAGCTCACCCACCGTGGCCTCGGGGAATTCACCCCTCCACTTT	CASSPTVASGNSPLHF
-	TRBD2	TRBJ2-5	TRBV5-1	TGCGCCAGCAGCACGGGACTAGCGGAGGAGACCCAGTACTTC	CASSTGLAEETQYF
-	-	TRBJ1-6	TRBV28	TGTGCCAGCAGTTTCGGTAGCACAGGGTCACCCCTCCACTTT	CASSFGSTGSPLHF
-	-	TRBJ1-2	TRBV4-1	TGCGCCAGCAGCCAAGATCGATGGCCCACGATTAACTATGGCTACACCTTC	CASSQDRWPTINYGYTF
once	TRBD1	TRBJ1-4	TRBV28	TGTGCCAGCAGTTTTTGGGGACAGGGCATTGAAAAACTGTTTTTT	CASSFWGQGIEKLFF
-	-	TRBJ1-5	TRBV6-1	TGTGCCAGCAGTGAATCTTTCAATCAGCCCCAGCATTTT	CASSESFNQPQHF
-	TRBD1	TRBJ1-2	TRBV2	TGTGCCAGCAGTCCGGGACAGAACTATGGCTACACCTTC	CASSPGQNYGYTF
-	-	TRBJ1-5	TRBV19	TGTGCCAGTAGTATATGGAGGGTAGGGGAGGATCAGCCCCAGCATTTT	CASSIWRVGEDQPQHF
-	-	TRBJ1-3	TRBV6-5	TGTGCCAGCAGTTACTCCAGGGTGTTGGGAAACACCATATATTTT	CASSYSRVLGNTIYF
-	-	TRBJ1-2	TRBV6-1	TGTGCCAGCAGTGAATTCGGGATCCACTACACCTTC	CASSEFGIHYTF
few	-	TRBJ1-1	TRBV28	TGTGCCAGCAGTACCCATGGGGGGGAGAACACTGAAGCTTTCTTT	CASSTHGGENTEAFF
-	-	TRBJ2-2	TRBV5-1	TGCGCCAGCAGCTTGGGAGACACAGCAGGCACCGGGGAGCTGTTTTTT	CASSLGDTAGTGELFF